What follows is one TCR beta chain and its context. Its specificity is not known. These data come from a study of vaccination and CD4 T cells after COVID-19. Treatment meaning: roughly nine-day PBMC culture with coronavirus spike peptide pools or control peptides (ViraFEST assay). Cultured CD4+ T-cell DNA underwent Oncomine TCR Beta short-read sequencing. TCRdb itself ran the PCR reads through MiXCR, one entry per CDR3 protein. The repertoire consists of about 21,000 distinct CDR3 sequences, with about 50% occurring once and the leading ten covering roughly 14%. The V and J ends lost 0 bases and 6 bases respectively, with 9 bases between them. Germline lookup yields CDR1 SGHNT and CDR2 YYREEE (reference sequence). This CDR3 region has 14 residues.

The genes are TRBV5-4 and TRBJ2-2; no definite D call. The clonotype was recovered from a human donor with COVID-19. Sequencing was performed on cultured CD4+ T cells from blood. CDR3 protein: CASSLEARAGELFF. The CDR3 nucleotides are TGTGCCAGCAGCTTGGAGGCTAGGGCCGGGGAGCTGTTTTTT.